Listed here are 22 T cell receptor beta chains from one sample, sequenced in a study of identical twins. TCRdb itself ran the 5' RACE reads through MiXCR, one entry per CDR3 protein. The table shows around 1.7 million distinct CDR3 sequences, with roughly a third occurring only once. Sequencing input: cord blood. These receptors were collected from a newborn girl in good health.

This clonotype showed up many times. The genes are TRBV4-1 and TRBJ2-4; D uncertain. Germline V gives CDR1 MGHRA, CDR2 YSYEKL. The CDR3 runs to 17 residues. The V end lost 1 base, the J end lost 0 bases, and 13 bases lay between the germline ends. CDR3: CASSQVFGPLAKNIQYF. DNA of the CDR3: TGCGCCAGCAGCCAAGTCTTCGGACCATTAGCCAAAAACATTCAGTACTTC.

The chain joins TRBV3-1 to TRBJ1-1; TRBD1 agrees at 7 bases. Germline V lookup: CDR1 LGHDT, CDR2 YNNKEL (reference sequence). Trimming cost V 4 bases and J 1 base; bases outside gene matches: 3. The CDR3 covers 14 residues. DNA of the CDR3: TGTGCCAGCAGCCGCGGGACAGAGAACACTGAAGCTTTCTTT. Its translation: CASSRGTENTEAFF.

The chain couples TRBV5-1 to TRBJ2-3; D unresolved. Germline assignment: CDR1 SGHRS and CDR2 YFSETQ. The CDR3 runs 13 residues. Deletions cut 6 bases from V and 4 bases from J, with 12 bases between. The DNA for the CDR3 is TGCGCCAGCACTTGGGCAGTAGCAGATACGCAGTATTTT. As protein: CASTWAVADTQYF.

This chain links TRBV5-8 with TRBJ1-5, with unresolved D. The CDR3 sequence is 18 residues long. CDR1 and CDR2 from the germline V gene are SGHTS and YDEGEE. V was cut by 1 base and J by 2 bases, with 19 bases left in between. The CDR3 DNA reads as TGTGCCAGCAGCTTGTGGGTGGCCCACCTCCGAGGCAATCAGCCCCAGCATTTT. Translating it yields CASSLWVAHLRGNQPQHF.

Comments on this clonotype: A much larger clonotype is one base distant, so this may be a read error. The V call is TRBV29-1, the J call TRBJ2-7; TRBD2 aligns across 12 bases. In germline, CDR1 is SQVTM, CDR2 ANQGSEA. The CDR3 runs 16 residues. V dropped 4 bases and J dropped 4; count of bases not matched to a gene: 11. In DNA form, the CDR3 reads TGCAGCGTTGGAGATACTAGCGGGAGGTTAGCGTACGAGCAGTACTTC. It codes for CSVGDTSGRLAYEQYF.

The chain recombines TRBV24-1 with TRBJ2-5; perhaps D is TRBD1 or TRBD2 (5 bases each). The germline gives CDR1 KGHDR, CDR2 SFDVKD. Trimming cost V 7 bases and J 1 base, with 15 bases left between them. This CDR3 has 15 amino acids. This chain's CDR3 is CATSPAGTTQETQYF. CDR3 DNA: TGTGCCACCAGCCCCGCCGGGACGACCCAAGAGACCCAGTACTTC.

CDR3 protein: CASSFGEPEAFF. The CDR3 nucleotides are TGTGCCAGCAGCTTCGGGGAGCCTGAAGCTTTCTTT. The rearrangement links TRBV7-9 to TRBJ1-1; no reliable D call. This CDR3 has 12 amino acids. The germline V and J ends were trimmed by 3 bases and 6 bases, with 8 bases remaining between them. Looked up from germline, CDR1 is SEHNR and CDR2 is FQNEAQ (reference sequence).

The chain combines TRBV20-1 with TRBJ2-5; 8 bases line up with TRBD2. Trimming took 3 bases from V and 11 from J; bases not matched to a gene: 8. Germline assignment: CDR1 DFQATT and CDR2 SNEGSKA (reference sequence). The CDR3 loop spans 12 amino acids. The CDR3 is CSAREAGVEQYF. The DNA of the CDR3 is TGCAGTGCTAGGGAAGCGGGGGTTGAGCAGTACTTC.

The chain links TRBV6-5 to TRBJ2-4; D uncertain. V was cut by 6 bases and J by 1 base, with 10 bases left in between. Per germline, CDR1 MNHEY and CDR2 SVGAGI. This CDR3 region has 14 residues. The CDR3 protein is CASRPGRAKNIQYF. CDR3 DNA sequence: TGTGCCAGCAGGCCGGGCAGGGCCAAAAACATTCAGTACTTC.

This clonotype turned up a few times. This chain's CDR3 is CASSFTGTGGSYEQYF. In DNA, the CDR3 is TGTGCCAGCAGTTTTACGGGGACAGGGGGCTCCTACGAGCAGTACTTC. The chain recombines TRBV28 with TRBJ2-7; TRBD1 aligns across 11 bases. Trimming removed 3 bases from V and 0 bases from J; junction bases left unmatched: 4. Germline assignment: CDR1 MDHEN and CDR2 SYDVKM. This CDR3 is 16 amino acids long.

A few counts support this clonotype. The chain links TRBV7-2 to TRBJ1-2; possible D gene TRBD1, 5 bases. CDR1 and CDR2 (germline): SGHTA, FQGNSA. The CDR3 is 14 residues long. Trimming pared 4 bases from V and 4 bases from J, leaving 13 bases between. The CDR3 sequence: CASSSRRGIYGYTF. The CDR3 DNA reads as TGTGCCAGCAGCTCCCGGCGGGGGATCTATGGCTACACCTTC.

The V gene is TRBV9, the J gene TRBJ1-1; 7 bases map to TRBD1. This CDR3 region has 15 residues. The germline V gene encodes CDR1 SGDLS and CDR2 YYNGEE. After removal of 4 bases from V and 3 bases from J, the junction contained 9 bases not matched to a gene. CDR3 DNA: TGTGCCAGCAGCCCATCGGGCAGGGGGGACACTGAAGCTTTCTTT. Translation: CASSPSGRGDTEAFF.

This chain links TRBV6-1 with TRBJ1-1; D gene uncertain. CDR3 length: 12 amino acids. Germline V lookup: CDR1 MNHNS, CDR2 SASEGT. The V end lost 6 bases, the J end lost 8 bases, and 13 bases lay between the germline ends. The DNA of the CDR3 is TGTGCCAGCAGAATCAACAGTGGCGAAGCTTTCTTT. It is translated as CASRINSGEAFF.

This chain links TRBV5-1 with TRBJ2-4; 14 bases are shared with TRBD2. The V gene's germline CDR1 is SGHRS and CDR2 YFSETQ. The CDR3 is 16 residues long. The V segment lost 0 bases and the J segment 8 bases; nucleotides outside the gene matches: 4. The CDR3 here is CASSLGLAGGPDIQYF. CDR3 sequence (DNA): TGCGCCAGCAGCTTGGGACTAGCGGGGGGGCCGGACATTCAGTACTTC.

The J gene is TRBJ2-7, the V gene TRBV20-1; 8 positions match TRBD1. Germline V CDR1 and CDR2: DFQATT, SNEGSKA (reference sequence). The V and J ends lost 5 bases and 2 bases, in that order; junction bases with no gene match: 11. The CDR3 runs to 15 residues. The CDR3, as DNA: TGCAGTGCTGAGGGGGCGACAGGGGCCACCTACGAGCAGTACTTC. Amino acids: CSAEGATGATYEQYF.

The gene calls are TRBV5-1 and TRBJ1-1; TRBD1 is a possible D gene (6 bases). Germline V gene lookup returns CDR1 SGHRS and CDR2 YFSETQ. The CDR3 has 15 residues. V shed 0 bases and J shed 1 base, with 10 bases lying between them. The CDR3 here is CASSLAPDRNTEAFF. CDR3 in DNA: TGCGCCAGCAGCTTGGCCCCGGACAGGAACACTGAAGCTTTCTTT.

The chain couples TRBV7-8 to TRBJ2-7; D is possibly TRBD2 (5 bases). Germline CDR1 reads SGHVS; CDR2 reads FQNEAQ. The CDR3 has 14 amino acids. Trimming stripped 2 bases from V and 5 bases from J, with 13 bases between. The CDR3 DNA reads TGTGCCAGCAGCTTACGGGATCCCCTCCACGAGCAGTACTTC. Protein: CASSLRDPLHEQYF.

The rearrangement links TRBV2 to TRBJ1-2, with D possibly being TRBD1 (6 bases). The CDR3 is 15 residues long. The germline V and J ends were trimmed by 5 bases and 0 bases, with 13 bases remaining between them. CDR1 is SNHLY and CDR2 is FYNNEI in the germline V gene. CDR3 DNA: TGTGCCAGCAGTCACCGGACAGAAGCTAACTATGGCTACACCTTC. Amino acids: CASSHRTEANYGYTF.

The chain carries TRBV5-1 and TRBJ1-1; D may be TRBD1 (6 bases). Germline lookup yields CDR1 SGHRS and CDR2 YFSETQ. The CDR3 covers 16 residues. The V end was cut by 2 bases, the J end by 3 bases, with 17 bases between. The chain's CDR3 is CASSFRGGPRDTEAFF. The CDR3 nucleotides are TGCGCCAGCAGCTTCCGGGGGGGGCCTCGGGACACTGAAGCTTTCTTT.

This clonotype was picked up many times. The rearrangement links TRBV7-2 to TRBJ2-7, with no clear D. CDR3 length equals 13 residues. Germline-derived CDR1 and CDR2 are SGHTA and FQGNSA. Trimming took 2 bases from V and 2 from J, leaving 7 bases between them. The CDR3 sequence is CASSLRLPYEQYF. Here the CDR3 DNA reads TGTGCCAGCAGCTTAAGGCTCCCCTACGAGCAGTACTTC.

This clonotype occurred many times. This rearrangement joins TRBV12-3 or TRBV12-4 to TRBJ2-7, with 9 bases fitting TRBD1. V lost 4 bases to trimming and J lost 5 bases; unmatched junction nucleotides: 6. The CDR3 sequence is 14 residues long. The CDR3 protein is CASSYRTGVDEQYF. DNA for the CDR3: TGTGCCAGCAGTTATCGGACAGGGGTCGACGAGCAGTACTTC.

This clonotype has only a few counts. The rearrangement uses TRBV6-1 and TRBJ2-1; D is ambiguous. The CDR3 runs to 11 residues. V lost 3 bases and J lost 8, with 5 bases in between. Germline loops: CDR1 MNHNS, CDR2 SASEGT. CDR3 bases: TGTGCCAGCAGTGATGGGCATGAGCAGTTCTTC. The encoded protein is CASSDGHEQFF.